These 20 T cell receptor beta chains came from one sample sequenced in a study of blood T cell repertoires in COVID-19. Clones were sequenced by immunoSEQ multiplex PCR, and TCRdb holds only the in-frame ones, with some missing. The data hold under 60,000 clones, with less than 95% observed a single time. Material for sequencing was peripheral blood. These receptors came from a human donor in a cohort sampled during active COVID-19.

This rearrangement joins TRBV6-5 to TRBJ1-6; TRBD1 matches at 8 bases. Germline V gene data show CDR1 as MNHEY and CDR2 as SVGAGI. The ends lost 2 bases at V and 5 bases at J; junction bases unmatched: 2. The CDR3 is 15 residues long. CDR3 amino acids: CASSYLGQDNSPLHF. The DNA for the CDR3 is TGTGCCAGCAGTTACCTGGGACAGGATAATTCACCCCTCCACTTT.

Regarding this clone: Other DNA variants within this sample encode the same CDR3. J is TRBJ2-7 and V is TRBV9; TRBD1 aligns across 9 bases. CDR1 and CDR2 from the germline V gene are SGDLS and YYNGEE. V was clipped by 0 bases and J by 0 bases; unmatched bases: 1. This CDR3 spans 15 amino acids. The CDR3, as DNA: TGTGCCAGCAGCGTAGGGGGACAGGGCTCCTACGAGCAGTACTTC. Translated: CASSVGGQGSYEQYF.

V usage is TRBV7-3 and J usage is TRBJ1-5; TRBD1 is a possible D gene (6 bases). The germline gives CDR1 SGHTA, CDR2 FQGTGA. The CDR3 loop spans 18 amino acids. Deletions cut 5 bases from V and 0 bases from J, with 20 bases between. In DNA form, the CDR3 reads TGTGCCAGCAGCCCGGGCGGGGGGGGACATGATAGCAATCAGCCCCAGCATTTT. This gives the protein CASSPGGGGHDSNQPQHF.

This clone was seen a single time. The chain combines TRBV27 with TRBJ1-1; D gene ambiguous. V lost 5 bases and J 1 base, leaving 11 bases between the germline ends. This CDR3 comprises 14 residues. Per germline, CDR1 MNHEY and CDR2 SMNVEV (reference sequence). CDR3 coding DNA: TGTGCCAGCAGTCCGGGGAGGGCGAACACTGAAGCTTTCTTT. This encodes CASSPGRANTEAFF.

The chain has TRBV5-1 and TRBJ2-3, with TRBD1 as a possible D gene (6 bases). This CDR3 is 14 amino acids long. V lost 2 bases to trimming and J lost 1 base, with 8 bases between them. The V gene's germline CDR1 is SGHRS and CDR2 YFSETQ. CDR3 sequence reads: CASSFGTRTDTQYF. CDR3 DNA sequence: TGCGCCAGCAGCTTTGGGACACGCACAGATACGCAGTATTTT.

The J gene is TRBJ1-5, the V gene TRBV30, with D unclear. The CDR3 covers 11 residues. Germline CDR1 is GTSNPN and CDR2 is SVGIG (reference sequence). V was pared by 3 bases and J by 7 bases, with 7 bases between. For the CDR3, the DNA is TGTGCCTGGAGCCATTCACAGCCCCAGCATTTT. Translation: CAWSHSQPQHF.

This clone has only a few counts. The chain has TRBV7-9 and TRBJ2-7; 12 positions agree with TRBD1. CDR1 and CDR2 from the germline V gene are SEHNR and FQNEAQ (reference sequence). This CDR3 has 16 residues. V shed 8 bases, J shed 0 bases, and the junction held 8 bases outside the gene matches. This chain's CDR3 is CASQRDRGLPSYEQYF. Here the CDR3 DNA reads TGTGCCAGCCAGAGGGACAGGGGGCTCCCCTCCTACGAGCAGTACTTC.

This clone was detected once. The CDR3 region has the DNA TGTGCCAGCAGTGAGAAAATAGCGGGAGGGGTGGGACGCTCCTACAATGAGCAGTTCTTC. It encodes CASSEKIAGGVGRSYNEQFF. The chain uses TRBV6-4 and TRBJ2-1; the match to TRBD2 covers 11 bases. The V gene's germline CDR1 is MRHNA and CDR2 SNTAGT. V lost 3 bases and J lost 0; bases outside the gene matches: 13. The CDR3 extends over 20 amino acids.

The V gene is TRBV9, the J gene TRBJ2-3, with D uncertain. Trimming took 1 base from V and 6 from J, leaving 12 bases between them. This CDR3 is built from 14 residues. Germline CDR1 is SGDLS and CDR2 is YYNGEE. This CDR3 is CASSVWVAGDTQYF. In DNA form, the CDR3 reads TGTGCCAGCAGCGTATGGGTGGCCGGGGATACGCAGTATTTT.

The chain couples TRBV6-6 to TRBJ2-3; 7 positions match TRBD1. In germline, CDR1 is MNHNY, CDR2 SVGAGI (reference sequence). The J segment lost 3 bases and the V segment lost 2 bases, leaving 2 bases of the junction unmatched. This CDR3 region has 14 residues. CDR3 nucleotide sequence: TGTGCCAGCAGTTACGGGGACAGAACAGATACGCAGTATTTT. Encoded protein: CASSYGDRTDTQYF.

The chain carries TRBV15 and TRBJ2-1; 8 positions match TRBD1. CDR1 is LNHNV, CDR2 YYDKDF, per germline (reference sequence). This CDR3 has 15 residues. Trimming at V came to 0 bases and at J to 3 bases, leaving 1 base not matched to a gene. The CDR3 loop reads CATSREDRGYNEQFF. The CDR3 nucleotides are TGTGCCACCAGCAGAGAAGACAGGGGCTACAATGAGCAGTTCTTC.

This clone was seen only a few times. This rearrangement joins TRBV11-2 to TRBJ2-2, with TRBD2 identical over 12 bases. The junction had 5 bases not matched to a gene; V was cut back by 2 bases and J by 7 bases. Germline V gene lookup returns CDR1 SGHAT and CDR2 FQNNGV. This CDR3 has 16 amino acids. Here the CDR3 DNA reads TGTGCCAGCAGCTTAACTAGCGGGAGGAAGGACGGGGAGCTGTTTTTT. It yields the protein CASSLTSGRKDGELFF. The full variable domain, completed using reference TRBV11-2 and TRBJ2-2, is EAGVAQSPRYKIIEKRQSVAFWCNPISGHATLYWYQQILGQGPKLLIQFQNNGVVDDSQLPKDRFSAERLKGVDSTLKIQPAKLEDSAVYLCASSLTSGRKDGELFFGEGSRLTVL.

The chain combines TRBV30 with TRBJ2-1, with 7 bases that match TRBD2. Germline V lookup: CDR1 GTSNPN, CDR2 SVGIG (reference sequence). The CDR3 sequence is 15 residues long. V shed 2 bases and J 4 bases; nucleotides not matched to a gene: 8. CDR3 loop: CAWSLSTSPYNEQFF. CDR3 nucleotide sequence: TGTGCCTGGAGTCTCTCGACTAGCCCTTACAATGAGCAGTTCTTC.

This rearrangement joins TRBV5-1 to TRBJ1-3, with D unclear. The CDR3 sequence is 17 residues long. Germline CDR1 SGHRS, CDR2 YFSETQ. Trimming shortened V by 0 bases and J by 0 bases, and 13 bases separated the two germline ends. The CDR3 DNA sequence: TGCGCCAGCAGCTTGGTGCCAGGAAGAAACTCTGGAAACACCATATATTTT. This sequence encodes CASSLVPGRNSGNTIYF.

This clone occurred a few times. The gene calls are TRBV5-8 and TRBJ1-6, with D possibly TRBD1 on 6 matching bases. Trimming took off 0 bases at V and 9 bases at J, with 10 bases between the two ends. This CDR3 region has 14 residues. Germline V CDR1 and CDR2: SGHTS, YDEGEE. The CDR3 loop reads CASSLAAGASPLHF. Here the CDR3 DNA reads TGTGCCAGCAGCTTGGCGGCAGGGGCTTCACCCCTCCACTTT.

This clone was picked up one time. CDR3 region: CASSLDPRRNQPQHF. In DNA form, the CDR3 reads TGTGCCAGCAGCTTGGATCCAAGGCGGAATCAGCCCCAGCATTTT. This chain joins TRBV5-8 and TRBJ1-5; D is unclear. V lost 0 bases, J lost 4 bases, and 11 bases lay in between. From germline, CDR1 is SGHTS and CDR2 YDEGEE. The CDR3 covers 15 residues.

CDR3 in amino acids: CASSMTGGGYQPQHF. The CDR3 DNA follows: TGTGCCAGCAGCATGACAGGGGGCGGTTATCAGCCCCAGCATTTT. This rearrangement joins TRBV7-9 to TRBJ1-5; 10 bases align to TRBD1. Germline V gene lookup returns CDR1 SEHNR and CDR2 FQNEAQ (reference sequence). J lost 5 bases, V lost 5 bases, and 6 bases had no gene match. The CDR3 is 15 residues long.

The rearrangement uses TRBV10-3 and TRBJ2-1; 8 bases agree with TRBD2. The CDR3 loop spans 15 amino acids. Germline V gene sequence: CDR1 ENHRY, CDR2 SYGVKD. The V and J ends lost 11 bases and 3 bases, in that order; junction bases with no gene match: 12. CDR3 amino acids: CALRRGAGDYNEQFF. CDR3 in DNA: TGTGCCCTTCGGCGGGGGGCGGGAGACTACAATGAGCAGTTCTTC.

The chain employs TRBV18 and TRBJ1-1, with 11 positions matching TRBD1. The CDR3 length is 15 residues. Germline CDR1 is KGHSH and CDR2 is LQKENI. Trimming at V came to 2 bases and at J to 4 bases, leaving 3 bases not matched to a gene. This chain's CDR3 is CASSPGQGAGTEAFF. Written as DNA, the CDR3 is TGTGCCAGCTCACCAGGACAGGGGGCGGGCACTGAAGCTTTCTTT.

The rearrangement links TRBV3-1 (or the pseudogene TRBV3-2) to TRBJ2-5; the match to TRBD2 covers 14 bases. The CDR3 is made up of 17 amino acids. In germline, CDR1 is LGHDT, CDR2 YNNKEL (reference sequence). With 7 bases clipped from V and 3 bases from J, the junction kept 10 bases outside the gene matches. The CDR3: CASKGTSGRGRKETQYF. The CDR3 DNA sequence: TGTGCCAGCAAGGGGACTAGCGGGAGAGGTCGCAAAGAGACCCAGTACTTC.